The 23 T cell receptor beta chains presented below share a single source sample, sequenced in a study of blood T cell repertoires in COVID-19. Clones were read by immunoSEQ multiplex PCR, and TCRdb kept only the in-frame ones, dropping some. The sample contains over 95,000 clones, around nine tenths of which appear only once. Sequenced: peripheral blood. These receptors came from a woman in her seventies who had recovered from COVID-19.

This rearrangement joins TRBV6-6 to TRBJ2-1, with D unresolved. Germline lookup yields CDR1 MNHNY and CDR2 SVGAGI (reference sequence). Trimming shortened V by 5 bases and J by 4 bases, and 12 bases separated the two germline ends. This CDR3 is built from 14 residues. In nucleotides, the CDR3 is TGTGCCAGCAGTATCCACAATAATTACAATGAGCAGTTCTTC. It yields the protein CASSIHNNYNEQFF.

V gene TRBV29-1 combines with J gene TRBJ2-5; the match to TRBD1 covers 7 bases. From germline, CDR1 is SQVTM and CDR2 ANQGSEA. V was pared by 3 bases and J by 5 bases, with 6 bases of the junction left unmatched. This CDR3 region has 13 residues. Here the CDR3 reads CSVDRGLGETQYF. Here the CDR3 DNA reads TGCAGCGTTGACAGGGGGTTGGGTGAGACCCAGTACTTC.

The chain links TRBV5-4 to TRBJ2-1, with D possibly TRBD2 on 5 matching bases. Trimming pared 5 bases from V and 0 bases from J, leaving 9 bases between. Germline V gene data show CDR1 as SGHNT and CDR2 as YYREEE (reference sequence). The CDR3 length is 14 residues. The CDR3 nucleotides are TGTGCCAGCAGTTTTACTAGCTCCTACAATGAGCAGTTCTTC. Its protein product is CASSFTSSYNEQFF.

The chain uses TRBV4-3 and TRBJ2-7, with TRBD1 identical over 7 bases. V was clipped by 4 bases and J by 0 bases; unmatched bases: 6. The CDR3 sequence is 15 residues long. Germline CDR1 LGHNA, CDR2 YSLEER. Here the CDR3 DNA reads TGCGCCAGCAGCCCAGGGGGAACCTTCTCCTACGAGCAGTACTTC. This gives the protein CASSPGGTFSYEQYF.

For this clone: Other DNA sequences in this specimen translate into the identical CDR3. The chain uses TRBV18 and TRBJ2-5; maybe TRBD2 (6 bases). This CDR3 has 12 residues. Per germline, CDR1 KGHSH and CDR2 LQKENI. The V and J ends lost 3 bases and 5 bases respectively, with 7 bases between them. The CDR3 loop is CASSPGRETQYF. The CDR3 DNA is TGTGCCAGCTCACCTGGGAGGGAGACCCAGTACTTC.

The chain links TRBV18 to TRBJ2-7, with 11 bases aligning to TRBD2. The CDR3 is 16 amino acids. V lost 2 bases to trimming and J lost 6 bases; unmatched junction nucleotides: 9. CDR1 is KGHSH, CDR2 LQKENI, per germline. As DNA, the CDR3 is TGTGCCAGCTCACCAACCCCGGGGCTAGCGGGAGGCGAGCAGTACTTC. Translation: CASSPTPGLAGGEQYF.

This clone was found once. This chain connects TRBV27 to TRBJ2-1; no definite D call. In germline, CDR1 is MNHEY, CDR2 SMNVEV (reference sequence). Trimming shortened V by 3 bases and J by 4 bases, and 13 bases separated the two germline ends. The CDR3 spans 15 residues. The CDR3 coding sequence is TGTGCCAGCAGTTTTTATTTAGCTCGGTACAATGAGCAGTTCTTC. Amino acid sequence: CASSFYLARYNEQFF.

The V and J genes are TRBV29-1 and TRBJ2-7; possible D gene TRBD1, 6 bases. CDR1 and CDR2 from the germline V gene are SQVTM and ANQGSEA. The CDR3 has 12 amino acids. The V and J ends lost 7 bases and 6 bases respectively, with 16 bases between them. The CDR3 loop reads CSGVGALREQYF. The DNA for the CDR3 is TGCAGCGGGGTGGGGGCTCTTCGCGAGCAGTACTTC.

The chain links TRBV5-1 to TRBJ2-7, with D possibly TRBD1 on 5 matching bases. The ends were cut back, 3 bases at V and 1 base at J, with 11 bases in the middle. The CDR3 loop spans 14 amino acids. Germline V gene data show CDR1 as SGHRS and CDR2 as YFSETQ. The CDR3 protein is CASSSTAGSYEQYF. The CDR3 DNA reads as TGCGCCAGCAGCTCCACGGCAGGGTCCTACGAGCAGTACTTC.

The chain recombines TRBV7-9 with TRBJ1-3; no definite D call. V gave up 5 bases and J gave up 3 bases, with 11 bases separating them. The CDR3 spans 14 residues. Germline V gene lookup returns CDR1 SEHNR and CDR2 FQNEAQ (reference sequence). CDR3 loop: CASSTRRSGNTIYF. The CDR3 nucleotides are TGTGCCAGCAGCACCCGACGGAGTGGAAACACCATATATTTT.

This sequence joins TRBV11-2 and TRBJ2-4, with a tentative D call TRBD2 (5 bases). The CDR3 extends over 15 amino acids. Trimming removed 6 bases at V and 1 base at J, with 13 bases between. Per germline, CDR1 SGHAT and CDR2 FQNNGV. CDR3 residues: CASRNRGLAKNIQYF. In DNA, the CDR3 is TGTGCCAGCAGAAACCGAGGGCTGGCCAAAAACATTCAGTACTTC.

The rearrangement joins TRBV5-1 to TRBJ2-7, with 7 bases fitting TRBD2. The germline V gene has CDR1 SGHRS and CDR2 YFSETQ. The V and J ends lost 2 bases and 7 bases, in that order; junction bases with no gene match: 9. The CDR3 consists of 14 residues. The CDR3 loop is CASSFGLGSWEQYF. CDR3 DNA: TGCGCCAGCAGCTTCGGACTAGGGTCGTGGGAGCAGTACTTC.

This chain's CDR3 is CASSPGTEETQYF. CDR3 coding DNA: TGTGCCAGCTCACCCGGGACAGAAGAGACCCAGTACTTC. The chain employs TRBV18 and TRBJ2-5, with TRBD1 matching 7 bases. The CDR3 has 13 amino acids. Trimming removed 3 bases from V and 3 bases from J; junction bases left unmatched: 1. Germline V lookup: CDR1 KGHSH, CDR2 LQKENI.

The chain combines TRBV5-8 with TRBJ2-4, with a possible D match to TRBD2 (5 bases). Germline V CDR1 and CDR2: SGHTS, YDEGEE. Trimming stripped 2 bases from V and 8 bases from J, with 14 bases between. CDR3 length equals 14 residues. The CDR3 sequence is CASSFSSRFYIQYF. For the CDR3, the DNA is TGTGCCAGCAGCTTCTCTAGCAGGTTTTACATTCAGTACTTC.

The CDR3 reads CASSLGRRGGSNEQFF. For the CDR3, the DNA is TGCGCCAGCAGCCTCGGGAGGCGGGGAGGAAGTAATGAGCAGTTCTTC. The V gene is TRBV5-1, the J gene TRBJ2-1; 7 bases line up with TRBD2. Per germline, CDR1 SGHRS and CDR2 YFSETQ. The CDR3 spans 16 residues. The V and J ends lost 4 bases and 7 bases, in that order; junction bases with no gene match: 14.

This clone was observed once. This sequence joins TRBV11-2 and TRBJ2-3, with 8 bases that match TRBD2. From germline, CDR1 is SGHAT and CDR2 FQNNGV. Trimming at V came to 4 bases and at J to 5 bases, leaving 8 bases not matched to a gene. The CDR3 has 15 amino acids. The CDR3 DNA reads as TGTGCCAGCAGCTACTCGGGACTAGGGATAGATACGCAGTATTTT. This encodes CASSYSGLGIDTQYF.

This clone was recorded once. The CDR3 here is CASSLGGRATGELFF. Written as DNA, the CDR3 is TGTGCCAGCAGCTTAGGGGGCAGGGCGACCGGGGAGCTGTTTTTT. The rearrangement joins TRBV7-9 to TRBJ2-2, with D maybe TRBD1 (5 bases). The length of the CDR3 is 15 residues. Germline V gene data show CDR1 as SEHNR and CDR2 as FQNEAQ (reference sequence). Trimming removed 1 base at V and 5 bases at J, with 11 bases between.

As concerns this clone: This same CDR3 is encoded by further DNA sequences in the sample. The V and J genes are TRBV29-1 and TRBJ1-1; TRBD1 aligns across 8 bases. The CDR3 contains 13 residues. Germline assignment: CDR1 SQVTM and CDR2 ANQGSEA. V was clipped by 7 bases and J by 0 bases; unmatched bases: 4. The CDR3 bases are TGCAGCGGCAGACAGGGGATGAACACTGAAGCTTTCTTT. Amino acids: CSGRQGMNTEAFF.

CDR3 in DNA: TGTGCCAGCAGCCTCACTAGCGGGAACTACGAGCAGTACTTC. Amino acids: CASSLTSGNYEQYF. The chain has TRBV7-9 and TRBJ2-7; 10 bases match TRBD2. The CDR3 extends over 14 amino acids. Per germline, CDR1 SEHNR and CDR2 FQNEAQ (reference sequence). J lost 3 bases, V lost 5 bases, and 4 bases had no gene match. Supplemented by reference TRBV7-9 and TRBJ2-7, the full variable domain reads DTGVSQNPRHKITKRGQNVTFRCDPISEHNRLYWYRQTLGQGPEFLTYFQNEAQLEKSRLLSDRFSAERPKGSFSTLEIQRTEQGDSAMYLCASSLTSGNYEQYFGPGTRLTVT.

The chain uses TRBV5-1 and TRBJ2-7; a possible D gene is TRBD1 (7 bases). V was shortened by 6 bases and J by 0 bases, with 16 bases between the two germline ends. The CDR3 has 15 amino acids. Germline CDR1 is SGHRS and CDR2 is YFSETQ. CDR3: CASKGGQGVSYEQYF. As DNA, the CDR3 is TGCGCCAGCAAAGGGGGGCAGGGGGTCTCCTACGAGCAGTACTTC.

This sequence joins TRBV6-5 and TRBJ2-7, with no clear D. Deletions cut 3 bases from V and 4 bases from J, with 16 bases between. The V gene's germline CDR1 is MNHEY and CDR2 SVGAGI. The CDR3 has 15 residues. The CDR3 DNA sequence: TGTGCCAGCAGTTATTCGGCAGGCCCTCCATACGAGCAGTACTTC. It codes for CASSYSAGPPYEQYF.

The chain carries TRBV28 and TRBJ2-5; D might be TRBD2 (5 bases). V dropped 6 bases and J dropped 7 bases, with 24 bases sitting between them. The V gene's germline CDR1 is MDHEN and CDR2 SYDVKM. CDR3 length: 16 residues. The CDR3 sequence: CASSPLRVRALGTQYF. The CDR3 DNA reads TGTGCCAGCAGCCCTCTGCGGGTGCGGGCCCTGGGGACCCAGTACTTC.

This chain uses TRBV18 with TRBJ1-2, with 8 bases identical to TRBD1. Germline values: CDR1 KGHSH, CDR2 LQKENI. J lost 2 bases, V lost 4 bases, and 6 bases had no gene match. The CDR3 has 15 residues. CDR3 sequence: CASSLRTGTNYGYTF. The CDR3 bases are TGTGCCAGCTCACTCCGGACAGGGACGAACTATGGCTACACCTTC. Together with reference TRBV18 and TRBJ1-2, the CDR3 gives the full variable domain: NAGVMQNPRHLVRRRGQEARLRCSPMKGHSHVYWYRQLPEEGLKFMVYLQKENIIDESGMPKERFSAEFPKEGPSILRIQQVVRGDSAAYFCASSLRTGTNYGYTFGSGTRLTVV.